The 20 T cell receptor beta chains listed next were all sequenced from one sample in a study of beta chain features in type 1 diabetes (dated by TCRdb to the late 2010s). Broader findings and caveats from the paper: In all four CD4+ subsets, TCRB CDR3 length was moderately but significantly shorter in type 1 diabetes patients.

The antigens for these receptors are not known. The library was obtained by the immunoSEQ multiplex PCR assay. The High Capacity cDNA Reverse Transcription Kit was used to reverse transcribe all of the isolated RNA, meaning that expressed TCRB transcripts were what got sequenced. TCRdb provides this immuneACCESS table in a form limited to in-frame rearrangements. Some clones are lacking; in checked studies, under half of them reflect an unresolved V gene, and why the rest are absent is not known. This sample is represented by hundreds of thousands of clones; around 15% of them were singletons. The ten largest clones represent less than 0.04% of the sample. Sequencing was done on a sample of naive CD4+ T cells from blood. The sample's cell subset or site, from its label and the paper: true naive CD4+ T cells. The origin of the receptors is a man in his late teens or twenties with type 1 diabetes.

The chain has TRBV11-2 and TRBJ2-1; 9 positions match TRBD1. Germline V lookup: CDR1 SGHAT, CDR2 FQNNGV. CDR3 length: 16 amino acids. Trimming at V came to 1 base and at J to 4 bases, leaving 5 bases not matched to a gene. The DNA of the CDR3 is TGTGCCAGCAGCTTAGTCTCGGGACAGGGATACAATGAGCAGTTCTTC. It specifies CASSLVSGQGYNEQFF.

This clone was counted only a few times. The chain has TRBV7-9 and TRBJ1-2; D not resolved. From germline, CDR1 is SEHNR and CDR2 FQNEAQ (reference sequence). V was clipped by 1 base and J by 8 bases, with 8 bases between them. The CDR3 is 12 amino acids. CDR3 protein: CASSLEAGGYTF. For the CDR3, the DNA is TGTGCCAGCAGCTTAGAGGCAGGAGGCTACACCTTC.

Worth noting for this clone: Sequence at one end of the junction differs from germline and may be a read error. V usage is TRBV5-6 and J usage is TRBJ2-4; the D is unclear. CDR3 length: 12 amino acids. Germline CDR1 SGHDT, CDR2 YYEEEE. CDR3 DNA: TGTGCCAGCAGCTCGTCCACAGCATTCCACAACTTC. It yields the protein CASSSSTAFHNF.

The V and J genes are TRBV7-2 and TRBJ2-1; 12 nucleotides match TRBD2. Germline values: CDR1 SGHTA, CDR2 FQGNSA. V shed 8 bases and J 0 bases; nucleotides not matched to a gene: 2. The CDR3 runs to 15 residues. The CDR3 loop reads CASGLAGSSYNEQFF. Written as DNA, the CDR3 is TGTGCCAGCGGACTAGCGGGGAGCTCCTACAATGAGCAGTTCTTC.

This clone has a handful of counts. The CDR3 loop reads CAWRGSGSVNEQFF. As DNA, the CDR3 is TGTGCCTGGAGGGGTAGCGGGAGTGTGAATGAGCAGTTCTTC. The chain combines TRBV30 with TRBJ2-1; the match to TRBD2 covers 9 bases. The germline CDR1 and CDR2 sequences are GTSNPN and SVGIG (reference sequence). The CDR3 contains 14 residues. V shed 3 bases and J 7 bases; nucleotides not matched to a gene: 7.

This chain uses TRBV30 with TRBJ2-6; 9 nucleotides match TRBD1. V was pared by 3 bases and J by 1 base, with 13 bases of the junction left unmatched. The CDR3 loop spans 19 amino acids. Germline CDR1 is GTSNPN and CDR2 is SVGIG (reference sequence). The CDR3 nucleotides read TGTGCCTGGAGCTGGTACAACAGGGGGCCTAAGTCTGGGGCCAACGTCCTGACTTTC. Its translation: CAWSWYNRGPKSGANVLTF.

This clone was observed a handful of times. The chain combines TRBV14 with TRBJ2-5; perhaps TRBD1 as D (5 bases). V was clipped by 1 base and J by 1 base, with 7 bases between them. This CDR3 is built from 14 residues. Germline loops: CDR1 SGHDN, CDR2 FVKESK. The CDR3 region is CASSQGGSQETQYF. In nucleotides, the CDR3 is TGTGCCAGCAGCCAAGGGGGCTCCCAAGAGACCCAGTACTTC.

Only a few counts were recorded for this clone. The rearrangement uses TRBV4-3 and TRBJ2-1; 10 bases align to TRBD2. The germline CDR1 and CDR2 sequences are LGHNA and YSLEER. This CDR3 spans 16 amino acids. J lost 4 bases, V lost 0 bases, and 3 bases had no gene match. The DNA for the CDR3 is TGCGCCAGCAGCCAAGATCTAGCGGGGGCGTACAATGAGCAGTTCTTC. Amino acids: CASSQDLAGAYNEQFF.

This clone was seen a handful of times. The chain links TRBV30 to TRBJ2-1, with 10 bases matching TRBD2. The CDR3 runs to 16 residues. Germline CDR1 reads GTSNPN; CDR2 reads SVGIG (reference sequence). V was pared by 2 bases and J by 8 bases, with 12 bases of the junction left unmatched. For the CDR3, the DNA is TGTGCCTGGAGTCCGCTACTAGCGGGAAGAGTCTATGAGCAGTTCTTC. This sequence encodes CAWSPLLAGRVYEQFF.

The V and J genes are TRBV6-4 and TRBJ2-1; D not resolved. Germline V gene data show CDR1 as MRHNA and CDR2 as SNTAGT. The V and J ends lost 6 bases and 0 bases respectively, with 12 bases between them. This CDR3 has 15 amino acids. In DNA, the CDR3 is TGTGCCAGCAGCCCCTCATTAGGCTCCTACAATGAGCAGTTCTTC. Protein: CASSPSLGSYNEQFF.

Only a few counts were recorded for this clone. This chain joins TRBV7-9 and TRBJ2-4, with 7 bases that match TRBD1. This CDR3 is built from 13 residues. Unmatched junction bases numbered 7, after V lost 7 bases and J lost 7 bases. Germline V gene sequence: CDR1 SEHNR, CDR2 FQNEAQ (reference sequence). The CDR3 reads CASTRDSMNIQYF. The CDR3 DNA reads TGTGCCAGCACCCGGGACAGCATGAACATTCAGTACTTC.

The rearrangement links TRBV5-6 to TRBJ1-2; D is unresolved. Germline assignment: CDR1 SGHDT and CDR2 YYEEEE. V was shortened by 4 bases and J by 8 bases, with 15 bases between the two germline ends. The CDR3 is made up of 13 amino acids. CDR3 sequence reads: CASSGGPTGGYTF. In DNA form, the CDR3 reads TGTGCCAGCAGCGGCGGGCCCACTGGGGGCTACACCTTC.

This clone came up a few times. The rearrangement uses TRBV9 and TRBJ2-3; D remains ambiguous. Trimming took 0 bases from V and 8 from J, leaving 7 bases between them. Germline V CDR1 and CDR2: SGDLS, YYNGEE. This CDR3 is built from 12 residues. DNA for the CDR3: TGTGCCAGCAGCGTAGTGTCGGCTACGCAGTATTTT. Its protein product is CASSVVSATQYF.

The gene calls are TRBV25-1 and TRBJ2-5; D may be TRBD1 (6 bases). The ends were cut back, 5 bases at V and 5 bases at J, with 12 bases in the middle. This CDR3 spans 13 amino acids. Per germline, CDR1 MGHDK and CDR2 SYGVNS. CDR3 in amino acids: CASSPRDKETQYF. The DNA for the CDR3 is TGTGCCAGCAGTCCTCGGGACAAGGAGACCCAGTACTTC. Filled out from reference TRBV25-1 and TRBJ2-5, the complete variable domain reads EADIYQTPRYLVIGTGKKITLECSQTMGHDKMYWYQQDPGMELHLIHYSYGVNSTEKGDLSSESTVSRIRTEHFPLTLESARPSHTSQYLCASSPRDKETQYFGPGTRLLVL.

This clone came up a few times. CDR3 nucleotides: TGCGCCAGCAGCTTGGGTTGGGATACGCAGTATTTT. This codes for CASSLGWDTQYF. The genes are TRBV5-1 and TRBJ2-3; D is uncertain. Trimming took 0 bases from V and 6 from J, leaving 5 bases between them. Germline V gene data show CDR1 as SGHRS and CDR2 as YFSETQ. The CDR3 consists of 12 residues.

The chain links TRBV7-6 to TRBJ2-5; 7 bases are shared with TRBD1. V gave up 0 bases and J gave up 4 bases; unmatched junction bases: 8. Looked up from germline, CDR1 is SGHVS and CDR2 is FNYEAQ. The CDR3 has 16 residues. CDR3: CASSLAPTGWTETQYF. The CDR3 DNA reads TGTGCCAGCAGCTTAGCCCCGACAGGGTGGACAGAGACCCAGTACTTC.

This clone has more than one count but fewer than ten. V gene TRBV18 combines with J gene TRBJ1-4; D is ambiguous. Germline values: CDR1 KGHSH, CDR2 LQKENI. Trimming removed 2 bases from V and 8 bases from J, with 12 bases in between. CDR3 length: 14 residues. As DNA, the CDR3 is TGTGCCAGCTCACCAAGGGCCGATCCCGAAAAACTGTTTTTT. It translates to CASSPRADPEKLFF.

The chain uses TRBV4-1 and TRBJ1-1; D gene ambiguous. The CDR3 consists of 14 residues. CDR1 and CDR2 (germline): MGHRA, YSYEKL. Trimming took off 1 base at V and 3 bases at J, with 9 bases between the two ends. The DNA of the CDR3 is TGCGCCAGCAGCCAAGGGTCAACTTACACTGAAGCTTTCTTT. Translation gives CASSQGSTYTEAFF.

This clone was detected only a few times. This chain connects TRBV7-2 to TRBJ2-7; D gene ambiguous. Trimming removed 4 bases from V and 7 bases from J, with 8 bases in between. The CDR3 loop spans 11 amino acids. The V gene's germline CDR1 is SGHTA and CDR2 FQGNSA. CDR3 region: CASSSAQEQYF. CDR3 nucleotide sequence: TGTGCCAGCAGCTCGGCACAGGAGCAGTACTTC.

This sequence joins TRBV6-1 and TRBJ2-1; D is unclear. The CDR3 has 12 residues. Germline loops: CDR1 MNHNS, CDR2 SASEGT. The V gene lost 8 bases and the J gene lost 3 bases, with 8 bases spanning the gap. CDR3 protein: CASRFVYNEQFF. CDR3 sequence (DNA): TGTGCCAGCCGCTTTGTCTACAATGAGCAGTTCTTC.